A single sample is the source of the 20 T cell receptor beta chains below, sequenced in a study of OX40 agonist ivuxolimab in advanced cancers. Clones were sequenced by immunoSEQ multiplex PCR, and TCRdb holds only the in-frame ones, with some missing. The sample holds 100,000 to 120,000 clones, approximately 89% seen once. The specimen comprised CD4+ or CD8+ T cells sorted from blood, sampled in a trial of the OX40 agonist ivuxolimab. The receptors here all came from an adult with an advanced solid tumor such as melanoma, head and neck, liver or kidney cancer.

DNA for the CDR3: TGTGCCTGGAGTGTACCTAGGGAAAAACTGTTTTTT. Translated, it gives CAWSVPREKLFF. This chain joins TRBV30 and TRBJ1-4, with no clear D. The V end lost 0 bases, the J end lost 8 bases, and 7 bases lay between the germline ends. The germline V gene has CDR1 GTSNPN and CDR2 SVGIG (reference sequence). There are 12 residues in the CDR3.

The chain combines TRBV11-2 with TRBJ1-1; TRBD1 agrees at 7 bases. Germline CDR1 SGHAT, CDR2 FQNNGV. V lost 4 bases, J lost 3 bases, and 5 bases stayed unmatched. This CDR3 contains 14 residues. Here the CDR3 reads CASSSYRGHTEAFF. The CDR3 region has the DNA TGTGCCAGCAGCTCGTATAGGGGGCACACTGAAGCTTTCTTT.

The chain recombines TRBV4-3 with TRBJ1-1; 10 bases match TRBD1. Trimming took 5 bases from V and 6 from J; bases not matched to a gene: 6. CDR3 length: 14 residues. Germline V gene lookup returns CDR1 LGHNA and CDR2 YSLEER. This CDR3 is CASSSGTGESEAFF. The CDR3 DNA reads TGCGCCAGCAGCTCCGGGACAGGGGAATCTGAAGCTTTCTTT.

This clone was detected only once. The chain joins TRBV5-1 to TRBJ1-1; D not resolved. The V gene lost 5 bases and the J gene lost 0 bases, with 11 bases spanning the gap. Germline V gene data show CDR1 as SGHRS and CDR2 as YFSETQ. The CDR3 contains 14 residues. The CDR3 region is CASRPVGMNTEAFF. The CDR3 nucleotides are TGCGCCAGCAGGCCGGTGGGGATGAACACTGAAGCTTTCTTT. Full variable domain (remainder filled in from reference TRBV5-1 and TRBJ1-1): KAGVTQTPRYLIKTRGQQVTLSCSPISGHRSVSWYQQTPGQGLQFLFEYFSETQRNKGNFPGRFSGRQFSNSRSEMNVSTLELGDSALYLCASRPVGMNTEAFFGQGTRLTVV.

The CDR3 nucleotides are TGTGCCAGCAGCCCAGGGCCGAGGGCAGCTTTCTTT. It encodes CASSPGPRAAFF. This chain uses TRBV7-9 with TRBJ1-1; tentative D call: TRBD1 (5 bases). Germline loops: CDR1 SEHNR, CDR2 FQNEAQ (reference sequence). The CDR3 is 12 amino acids. V was clipped by 5 bases and J by 10 bases, with 14 bases between them.

The rearrangement links TRBV5-4 to TRBJ2-1; 10 nucleotides agree with TRBD2. This CDR3 has 16 amino acids. With V trimmed by 4 bases and J by 4 bases, 8 bases remained unmatched. Germline lookup yields CDR1 SGHNT and CDR2 YYREEE (reference sequence). This chain's CDR3 is CASSRRVAGGYNEQFF. The CDR3 DNA sequence: TGTGCCAGCAGCCGCCGAGTAGCGGGAGGTTACAATGAGCAGTTCTTC.

V is TRBV6-5 and J is TRBJ1-1; 7 bases line up with TRBD1. Trimming at V came to 1 base and at J to 3 bases, leaving 2 bases not matched to a gene. Germline loops: CDR1 MNHEY, CDR2 SVGAGI. CDR3 length: 14 amino acids. The CDR3 DNA reads as TGTGCCAGCAGTTACTTGAGGGGGCACACTGAAGCTTTCTTT. Its protein is CASSYLRGHTEAFF.

The chain is built from TRBV4-1 and TRBJ2-7, with TRBD2 matching 7 bases. The CDR3 length is 15 residues. Germline V gene sequence: CDR1 MGHRA, CDR2 YSYEKL. With 2 bases clipped from V and 3 bases from J, the junction kept 7 bases outside the gene matches. The CDR3 DNA follows: TGCGCCAGCAGCCAACCTCCTAGCGGTGTCTACGAGCAGTACTTC. Its translation is CASSQPPSGVYEQYF.

This clone occurred once. V usage is TRBV6-6 and J usage is TRBJ1-2; the D gene is possibly TRBD1 (6 bases). Per germline, CDR1 MNHNY and CDR2 SVGAGI (reference sequence). This CDR3 has 13 residues. The ends were cut back, 6 bases at V and 4 bases at J, with 12 bases in the middle. The CDR3 nucleotides read TGTGCCAGCAGGGAGGGGGATACCTATGGCTACACCTTC. Its protein is CASREGDTYGYTF.

Written as DNA, the CDR3 is TGTGCCAGCAGCTGGACAGTCTCCCACAATGAAAAACTGTTTTTT. Protein product: CASSWTVSHNEKLFF. This chain connects TRBV7-2 to TRBJ1-4, with D perhaps matching TRBD1 (6 bases). Germline loops: CDR1 SGHTA, CDR2 FQGNSA. The CDR3 has 15 residues. The V gene lost 4 bases and the J gene lost 5 bases, with 14 bases spanning the gap.

This clone was recorded once. The chain links TRBV7-2 to TRBJ2-3, with 7 bases identical to TRBD2. In germline, CDR1 is SGHTA, CDR2 FQGNSA. With 0 bases clipped from V and 6 bases from J, the junction kept 15 bases outside the gene matches. The CDR3 extends over 18 amino acids. Written as DNA, the CDR3 is TGTGCCAGCAGCTTAGCCTCTCCAGGTGGGGTCGGGAGGGATACGCAGTATTTT. Amino acids: CASSLASPGGVGRDTQYF.

The CDR3 region has the DNA TGTGCCAGCTCACCGGTACTAGCGGGAGTGGAGTACTTC. Translation gives CASSPVLAGVEYF. This rearrangement joins TRBV18 to TRBJ2-7; 11 bases agree with TRBD2. This CDR3 region has 13 residues. V lost 3 bases to trimming and J lost 11 bases; unmatched junction nucleotides: 6. The germline CDR1 and CDR2 sequences are KGHSH and LQKENI.

V and J are TRBV10-3 and TRBJ2-3, with 10 bases lining up with TRBD1. The CDR3 contains 14 residues. CDR1 is ENHRY, CDR2 SYGVKD, per germline. J lost 6 bases, V lost 7 bases, and 7 bases had no gene match. The CDR3 DNA reads as TGTGCCATCACCCCGGGACAGGGGAGCGATACGCAGTATTTT. This codes for CAITPGQGSDTQYF.

The gene calls are TRBV19 and TRBJ1-4; D unresolved. CDR1 is LNHDA, CDR2 SQIVND, per germline (reference sequence). The CDR3 is 13 residues long. V lost 1 base to trimming and J lost 8 bases, with 8 bases between them. This CDR3 is CASSIASAEKLFF. The CDR3 nucleotides read TGTGCCAGTAGTATAGCAAGTGCGGAAAAACTGTTTTTT.

The chain recombines TRBV6-6 with TRBJ1-2, with a possible D match to TRBD1 (6 bases). The CDR3 sequence is 15 residues long. CDR1 is MNHNY and CDR2 is SVGAGI in the germline V gene (reference sequence). V lost 0 bases, J lost 4 bases, and 12 bases lay in between. Here the CDR3 reads CASSYSRGGGYGYTF. CDR3 coding DNA: TGTGCCAGCAGTTACTCGAGAGGGGGTGGCTATGGCTACACCTTC.

CDR3 nucleotides: TGTGCCAGCAGCTTAGCGGGGGGGCTCTACAATGAGCAGTTCTTC. It specifies CASSLAGGLYNEQFF. This chain links TRBV7-6 with TRBJ2-1; D is possibly TRBD2 (7 bases). With 0 bases removed from V and 3 bases from J, the gap between germline ends came to 9 bases. The CDR3 sequence is 15 residues long. Germline loops: CDR1 SGHVS, CDR2 FNYEAQ. The full variable domain, in which reference TRBV7-6 and TRBJ2-1 provide the parts outside the CDR3, is GAGVSQSPRYKVTKRGQDVALRCDPISGHVSLYWYRQALGQGPEFLTYFNYEAQQDKSGLPNDRFSAERPEGSISTLTIQRTEQRDSAMYRCASSLAGGLYNEQFFGPGTRLTVL.

The genes are TRBV5-1 and TRBJ2-3, with D possibly TRBD2 on 5 matching bases. Germline assignment: CDR1 SGHRS and CDR2 YFSETQ. This CDR3 has 15 amino acids. Trimming took off 0 bases at V and 0 bases at J, with 8 bases between the two ends. CDR3 DNA sequence: TGCGCCAGCAGCTTGGCAACGGGGAGCACAGATACGCAGTATTTT. This translates into CASSLATGSTDTQYF.

The chain couples TRBV15 to TRBJ2-3; D is undetermined. V lost 5 bases and J 2 bases, leaving 8 bases between the germline ends. CDR1 LNHNV and CDR2 YYDKDF come from the germline V gene (reference sequence). The CDR3 covers 13 residues. The CDR3 DNA reads TGTGCCACCAGCCGACGGTCCACAGATACGCAGTATTTT. As protein: CATSRRSTDTQYF.

The rearrangement uses TRBV30 and TRBJ1-1; 8 nucleotides line up with TRBD1. Unmatched junction bases numbered 7, after V lost 5 bases and J lost 5 bases. This CDR3 has 13 residues. Germline CDR1 and CDR2: GTSNPN and SVGIG (reference sequence). The CDR3 reads CAWARTGRTEAFF. The CDR3 nucleotides read TGTGCCTGGGCTAGGACAGGGCGGACTGAAGCTTTCTTT.

The genes are TRBV5-1 and TRBJ2-7; D could derive from TRBD1 or TRBD2 (5 bases each). Germline values: CDR1 SGHRS, CDR2 YFSETQ. The V end lost 0 bases, the J end lost 0 bases, and 10 bases lay between the germline ends. This CDR3 contains 15 residues. The CDR3 here is CASSLVWGSSYEQYF. CDR3 DNA sequence: TGCGCCAGCAGCTTGGTGTGGGGGAGCTCCTACGAGCAGTACTTC.